Listed below are T cell receptor beta chains from one sample, sequenced in a study of blood T cells in healthy people across ages. TCRdb processed the 5' RACE reads anew with MiXCR; each CDR3 protein has one entry. The sample carries fewer than 1,000,000 distinct CDR3 sequences, around 45% recorded once. Sequencing was performed on blood. The receptor set was obtained from a man in his 60s in good health. Both conserved end residues are part of each CDR3. Fields, in order: CDR3 DNA, CDR3 protein, D gene, V gene, clone size, J gene. A D gene is named only where the DNA matches it firmly. Not every row has a clone size; where given, it reads once, few, many or a size class.

TGTGCCTGGAGTGAGGGAGTAGGCACAGATACGCAGTATTTT,CAWSEGVGTDTQYF,.,TRBV30,.,TRBJ2-3
TGCGCCAGCAGCTATAACTCCGGGACAAGGTTTTCCTACGAGCAGTACTTC,CASSYNSGTRFSYEQYF,.,TRBV5-1,many,TRBJ2-7
TGTGCCAGCAGCTTAGGAGTCAAAGATACGCAGTATTTT,CASSLGVKDTQYF,.,TRBV7-3,.,TRBJ2-3
TGTGCCAGCAGCCCGACGCTTGGGACTAGCAACCCCTACGAGCAGTACTTC,CASSPTLGTSNPYEQYF,TRBD2,TRBV7-2,.,TRBJ2-7
TGTGCCAGTTCGACTAGCGGGGGGGAAAACATTCAGTACTTC,CASSTSGGENIQYF,TRBD2,TRBV10-3,.,TRBJ2-4
TGTGCCATTAGTGGCGGACTAGCGGGGGACTCCTACAATGAGCAGTTCTTC,CAISGGLAGDSYNEQFF,TRBD2,TRBV10-3,.,TRBJ2-1
TGTGCCAGCAGCTATGGCGGACAGCCTGAAGCTTTCTTT,CASSYGGQPEAFF,.,TRBV7-2,.,TRBJ1-1
TGTGCCGGCAGCTGGGGCCGGTCGGACAGGGGCTTCTACGAGCAGTACTTC,CAGSWGRSDRGFYEQYF,TRBD1,TRBV5-6,.,TRBJ2-7
TGTGCCACCAGCAGAGAACTACAGGGAGGTAATCCCCAGCATTTT,CATSRELQGGNPQHF,.,TRBV15,.,TRBJ1-5
TGTGCCAGCAGTGAATCAGATAGCTACAATGAGCAGTTCTTC,CASSESDSYNEQFF,.,TRBV25-1,.,TRBJ2-1
TGTGCCATCAGGGTCGGGGCTACCTACGAGCAGTACTTC,CAIRVGATYEQYF,.,TRBV10-3,.,TRBJ2-7
TGCGCCAGCAGCCCCTTCGGACCCACTGAAGCTTTCTTT,CASSPFGPTEAFF,.,TRBV5-1,.,TRBJ1-1
TGTGCCAGCAGCCAAAGGGGGGGACGCTACGAGCAGTACTTC,CASSQRGGRYEQYF,.,TRBV3-1,.,TRBJ2-7
TGTGCCAGCCCGGAGGGACGTTACTCCTACAATGAGCAGTTCTTC,CASPEGRYSYNEQFF,.,TRBV6-2/TRBV6-3,.,TRBJ2-1
TGTGCCAGCTCACCACTGGGACAGAGCACAGATACGCAGTATTTT,CASSPLGQSTDTQYF,TRBD1,TRBV18,few,TRBJ2-3
TGTGCCAGCAGTTTTTGGGGGACTAATGAAAAACTGTTTTTT,CASSFWGTNEKLFF,.,TRBV12-3/TRBV12-4,.,TRBJ1-4
TGTGCCAGCAGACAGGCCTTGAACACTGAAGCTTTCTTT,CASRQALNTEAFF,.,TRBV6-2/TRBV6-3,few,TRBJ1-1